The source of this T cell receptor (beta chain) is a study of CD8 T cells in Susac syndrome. From germline, CDR1 is LGHDT and CDR2 YNNKEL (reference sequence). CDR3 length: 14 amino acids. The V end lost 2 bases, the J end lost 7 bases, and 15 bases lay between the germline ends. It was with random hexamers that about 0.45 to 1 ug RNA was reverse transcribed. TCRdb re-called the immunoSEQ multiplex PCR reads with MiXCR, one entry per CDR3 protein. The data show 150,000 to 200,000 distinct CDR3 sequences, with 90% to 95% seen just once and roughly 0.08% held by the top ten. The clonotype was recovered from a human donor in good health. Sequenced: CD4+ T cells from PBMCs. The V call is TRBV3-1, the J call TRBJ2-7; D is possibly TRBD1 or TRBD2 (6 bases each). The CDR3 DNA follows: TGTGCCAGCAGCCAAATAGGGGGGAGAGGGGAGCAGTACTTC. It codes for CASSQIGGRGEQYF.